The 2 T cell receptor beta chains below were found in one sample sequenced in a study of cytomegalovirus exposure and HLA in healthy donors. 13 Jbeta primers and 60 Vbeta primers were used for the PCR. The table came from immunoSEQ multiplex PCR; TCRdb's copy has only in-frame clones and leaves some out. The sample includes almost 200,000 clones, roughly three quarters seen only once; the top ten take about 0.36%. Sample: PBMCs. The receptors come from a male donor in good health and CMV-seropositive.

The genes are TRBV6-5 and TRBJ1-4, with D tentatively TRBD1 (6 bases). The length of the CDR3 is 14 residues. With 6 bases removed from V and 5 bases from J, the gap between germline ends came to 13 bases. CDR1 and CDR2 (germline): MNHEY, SVGAGI. The CDR3 here is CASSVQGRNEKLFF. Written as DNA, the CDR3 is TGTGCCAGCAGCGTACAGGGCAGAAATGAAAAACTGTTTTTT.

The chain has TRBV7-2 and TRBJ2-7; 7 bases agree with TRBD2. J was trimmed by 0 bases and V by 4 bases; bases with no gene match: 9. CDR3 length: 16 amino acids. Germline V CDR1 and CDR2: SGHTA, FQGNSA. DNA of the CDR3: TGTGCCAGCAGCTGGCCGGGGGGTAGACTCTCCTACGAGCAGTACTTC. Translation gives CASSWPGGRLSYEQYF.